This T cell receptor (beta chain) was documented in a study of shared clonotypes between healthy human individuals. The germline gives CDR1 SEHNR, CDR2 FQNEAQ (reference sequence). V shed 5 bases, J shed 4 bases, and the junction held 10 bases outside the gene matches. The length of the CDR3 is 16 residues. Naive-designated CD8 cells lacked CD45RO, were positively enriched for CCR7, and omitted terminally differentiated effector memory CD45RA+ cells. Profiled with immunoSEQ multiplex PCR; TCRdb holds only in-frame clones, not every one. The profile shows about 2.2 million clones, just over 90% of them singletons.

The sequenced material came from naive CD8+ T cells from PBMCs. This sequence was found in a man younger than 35 in good health. Some clones in this sample may be carry-over from other donors' samples. This chain links TRBV7-9 with TRBJ2-1; 8 bases fit TRBD2. The CDR3 loop is CASSPQAGAEYNEQFF. The CDR3 DNA sequence: TGTGCCAGCAGCCCCCAAGCGGGAGCGGAATACAATGAGCAGTTCTTC.